This is a list of T cell receptor beta chains from one sample in a study of CD8+ T cells in alopecia areata. Some clones are missing from TCRdb's copy, which holds only in-frame ones; the method was immunoSEQ multiplex PCR. The sample holds 190,000 or so clones, about three fifths seen once. Here the sequenced sample was CD8+ T cells sorted from blood, taken at week 24, from a patient treated with tofacitinib. The receptors come from a human donor with alopecia areata. Each CDR3 is given with its conserved first and last residue. D genes are given only for firm matches. Rows may omit the clone size; those that give it use once, few, many or a size class.

>few|TRBV2|TRBD1|TRBJ2-3
CADTGGNTDTQYF
TGTGCCGATACAGGGGGCAACACAGATACGCAGTATTTT
>NA|TRBV29-1|NA|TRBJ1-2
CSVDDNYYGYTF
TGCAGCGTTGACGACAATTATTATGGCTACACCTTC
>NA|TRBV2|NA|TRBJ1-6
CASGILFKSPGTRNSPLHF
TGTGCCAGCGGAATTCTGTTCAAATCTCCCGGGACACGTAATTCACCCCTCCACTTT
>NA|TRBV29-1|NA|TRBJ2-2
CSVPLPGELFF
TGCAGCGTTCCTCTTCCCGGGGAGCTGTTTTTT
>once|TRBV11-1|NA|TRBJ2-2
CASSSTVGTGELFF
TGTGCCAGCAGCTCGACTGTGGGAACCGGGGAGCTGTTTTTT
>NA|TRBV15|TRBD1|TRBJ1-2
CATSSRDSSNYGYTF
TGTGCCACCAGCAGCCGGGACAGCTCTAACTATGGCTACACCTTC
>few|TRBV21-1|NA|TRBJ2-7
CASSNETSVARSEQYF
TGTGCCAGCAGCAACGAGACTAGCGTGGCCCGAAGCGAGCAGTACTTC
>NA|TRBV4-2|NA|TRBJ2-3
CASSQGSGTDTQYF
TGTGCCAGCAGCCAAGGGTCTGGGACAGATACGCAGTATTTT
>few|TRBV6-4|TRBD1|TRBJ1-1
CASSQDREGTEAFF
TGTGCCAGCAGTCAGGACAGGGAAGGGACTGAAGCTTTCTTT
>NA|TRBV23-1|NA|TRBJ2-5
CASRQGGETQYF
TGCGCCAGCAGACAGGGCGGTGAGACCCAGTACTTC
>NA|TRBV7-9|NA|TRBJ2-5
CASSRIPQGREETQYF
TGTGCCAGCAGCAGAATTCCTCAGGGGCGGGAAGAGACCCAGTACTTC
>NA|TRBV5-1|TRBD2|TRBJ2-3
CASTERGGETDTQYF
TGCGCCAGCACGGAGCGGGGGGGCGAGACAGATACGCAGTATTTT
>NA|TRBV30|NA|TRBJ2-1
CAWGNGGYNEQFF
TGTGCCTGGGGGAACGGGGGCTACAATGAGCAGTTCTTC
>NA|TRBV29-1|NA|TRBJ2-1
CSVDWGLVVVGLPVF
TGCAGCGTTGATTGGGGGTTGGTAGTGGTGGGCCTTCCGGTCTTC
>NA|TRBV2|NA|TRBJ1-5
CASSDTNNQPQHF
TGTGCCAGCAGTGACACCAACAATCAGCCCCAGCATTTT
>few|TRBV7-2|NA|TRBJ2-3
CASSLAGRLDTQYF
TGTGCCAGCAGCTTAGCGGGGAGGTTAGATACGCAGTATTTT
>NA|TRBV13|NA|TRBJ1-1
CASSRGLGTEAFF
TGTGCCAGCAGCCGGGGGCTTGGCACTGAAGCTTTCTTT
>NA|TRBV6-1|NA|TRBJ1-2
CASSEEGYYGYTF
TGTGCCAGCAGTGAGGAGGGCTACTATGGCTACACCTTC
>NA|TRBV30|NA|TRBJ2-1
CAWSSMGPEGQFF
TGTGCCTGGAGTTCCATGGGGCCTGAGGGGCAGTTCTTC
>NA|TRBV6-1|NA|TRBJ2-3
CASRRESSTDTQYF
TGTGCCAGCAGGCGAGAGTCTAGCACAGATACGCAGTATTTT
>NA|TRBV6-4|NA|TRBJ1-1
CASSEIPGPYTEAFF
TGTGCCAGCAGTGAGATACCGGGACCTTATACTGAAGCTTTCTTT
>NA|TRBV18|NA|TRBJ1-2
CASEGEGPYGYTF
TGTGCCAGCGAGGGGGAAGGGCCCTATGGCTACACCTTC
>few|TRBV5-6|TRBD1|TRBJ2-5
CASSLATGARETQYF
TGTGCCAGCAGCTTGGCCACAGGGGCCCGGGAGACCCAGTACTTC
>NA|TRBV7-9|NA|TRBJ1-2
CASSSRPNYGYTF
TGTGCCAGCAGCTCTAGACCGAACTATGGCTACACCTTC
>NA|TRBV28|TRBD1|TRBJ1-2
CASSLTRQGSNYGYTF
TGTGCCAGCAGTTTAACGCGACAGGGAAGTAACTATGGCTACACCTTC
>few|TRBV19|NA|TRBJ1-4
CASSIGHREKLFF
TGTGCCAGTAGTATAGGGCACAGGGAAAAACTGTTTTTT
>NA|TRBV5-6|NA|TRBJ2-7
CASSLEGAFYEQYF
TGTGCCAGCAGCTTGGAGGGTGCCTTCTACGAGCAGTACTTC
>NA|TRBV7-9|TRBD1|TRBJ2-5
CASSLVGQGPLGETQYF
TGTGCCAGCAGCTTAGTAGGACAGGGGCCGTTAGGAGAGACCCAGTACTTC
>NA|TRBV2|NA|TRBJ1-1
CASSGGGNTEAFF
TGTGCCAGCAGTGGGGGGGGGAACACTGAAGCTTTCTTT
>NA|TRBV9|NA|TRBJ1-1
CASSSSYRGEAFF
TGTGCCAGCAGCTCATCCTATCGCGGTGAAGCTTTCTTT
>NA|TRBV14|NA|TRBJ2-2
CASSQFRGTGELFF
TGTGCCAGCAGCCAATTCCGGGGCACCGGGGAGCTGTTTTTT
>NA|TRBV6-5|NA|TRBJ2-2
CASTENMEGAGELFF
TGTGCCAGCACCGAAAACATGGAGGGGGCCGGGGAGCTGTTTTTT
>NA|TRBV9|TRBD1|TRBJ1-1
CASSPRQGGEYTEAFF
TGTGCCAGCAGCCCGAGACAGGGAGGGGAGTATACTGAAGCTTTCTTT
>NA|TRBV7-6|TRBD2|TRBJ2-7
CASSFGLAGGYEQYF
TGTGCCAGCAGCTTCGGACTAGCGGGGGGATACGAGCAGTACTTC
>NA|TRBV29-1|NA|TRBJ1-1
CSVETPPEGEAFF
TGCAGCGTTGAAACACCTCCGGAGGGGGAAGCTTTCTTT
>NA|TRBV6-6|TRBD1|TRBJ2-2
CASSRQGDTGELFF
TGTGCCAGCAGCCGACAGGGCGACACCGGGGAGCTGTTTTTT
>NA|TRBV10-2|NA|TRBJ1-2
CASSHTNVGGNGYTF
TGCGCCAGCAGCCACACTAACGTTGGGGGGAATGGCTACACCTTC
>NA|TRBV7-9|NA|TRBJ2-7
CASSSRDEQYF
TGTGCCAGCAGCTCCAGGGACGAGCAGTACTTC
>few|TRBV27|TRBD2|TRBJ2-3
CASSPLGTSGGGDTQYF
TGTGCCAGCAGTCCACTCGGGACTAGCGGGGGGGGAGATACGCAGTATTTT
>few|TRBV2|TRBD1|TRBJ2-3
CASTLGQTTDTQYF
TGTGCCAGCACTTTGGGACAGACCACAGATACGCAGTATTTT
>few|TRBV5-1|NA|TRBJ2-7
CASSTGLDGMEQYF
TGCGCCAGCAGCACGGGACTGGACGGGATGGAGCAGTACTTC
>NA|TRBV13|TRBD1|TRBJ1-4
CASSLASGQGNEKLFF
TGTGCCAGCAGCTTAGCGTCGGGACAGGGCAATGAAAAACTGTTTTTT
>NA|TRBV15|TRBD1|TRBJ2-7
CATSKDRPEQYF
TGTGCCACCAGCAAGGACAGGCCAGAGCAGTACTTC
>NA|TRBV7-3|TRBD2|TRBJ2-2
CASSSPPSGGHNTGELFF
TGTGCCAGCAGCTCGCCTCCTAGCGGGGGCCATAACACCGGGGAGCTGTTTTTT
>few|TRBV2|NA|TRBJ1-2
CASSDPGEAYGYTF
TGTGCCAGCAGTGACCCAGGAGAGGCGTATGGCTACACCTTC
>NA|TRBV30|NA|TRBJ1-2
CARGRRYGYTF
TGTGCCCGGGGGAGGAGGTATGGCTACACCTTC
>few|TRBV19|NA|TRBJ1-2
CASSLGLSLGYTF
TGTGCCAGTAGTTTGGGACTGAGTCTTGGCTACACCTTC
>once|TRBV30|TRBD1|TRBJ2-4
CAWKVGQPNGIQYF
TGTGCCTGGAAGGTGGGACAGCCGAACGGCATTCAGTACTTC
>NA|TRBV6-4|NA|TRBJ1-1
CASSPAVRTSTEAFF
TGTGCCAGCAGTCCCGCAGTTAGGACGAGCACTGAAGCTTTCTTT
>NA|TRBV7-9|NA|TRBJ1-2
CASSQSSTGKNYGYTF
TGTGCCAGCAGCCAAAGTTCGACAGGAAAAAACTATGGCTACACCTTC
>once|TRBV7-9|NA|TRBJ1-5
CASSSTSNQPQHF
TGTGCCAGCAGCTCTACCTCAAATCAGCCCCAGCATTTT
>NA|TRBV4-1|NA|TRBJ2-3
CASSQGDAVLRDTQYF
TGCGCCAGCAGCCAAGGAGACGCCGTTCTCAGGGATACGCAGTATTTT
>few|TRBV7-9|NA|TRBJ2-5
CASSFELEEETQYF
TGTGCCAGCAGCTTCGAACTAGAGGAGGAGACCCAGTACTTC
>NA|TRBV6-1|NA|TRBJ2-1
CASSEMGTSSYNEQFF
TGTGCCAGCAGTGAAATGGGGACGAGCTCCTACAATGAGCAGTTCTTC
>NA|TRBV29-1|NA|TRBJ1-2
CSVEVRDGYTF
TGCAGCGTTGAAGTGAGGGATGGCTACACCTTC
>NA|TRBV10-3|NA|TRBJ2-7
CAISESRRDDSYEQYF
TGTGCCATCAGTGAGTCTCGACGGGACGACTCCTACGAGCAGTACTTC
>NA|TRBV5-1|NA|TRBJ2-5
CASTGGEETQYF
TGCGCCAGCACTGGGGGCGAAGAGACCCAGTACTTC
>NA|TRBV4-1|NA|TRBJ1-1
CASSQGARRLWTEAFF
TGCGCCAGCAGCCAAGGGGCCAGACGTCTGTGGACTGAAGCTTTCTTT
>NA|TRBV13|TRBD1|TRBJ2-6
CASSTWTGPSGANVLTF
TGTGCCAGCAGCACCTGGACAGGCCCCTCTGGGGCCAACGTCCTGACTTTC